A single sample is the source of the 20 T cell receptor beta chains below, sequenced in a study of tumor-infiltrating lymphocytes in primary liver carcinoma. The template, about 550 ng total RNA, yielded TCR beta cDNA made with a constant-region primer. Three rounds of nested multiplex PCR with slightly modified ARM-PCR produced TCR beta libraries. It was with TRBV1-TRBV30 forward primers and a C-beta reverse primer that the first two PCR rounds were run, at about 10 cycles each. TCRdb called the multiplex PCR reads again in MiXCR, with one record for every CDR3 protein. This table has 320,000 or so distinct CDR3 sequences, roughly two thirds appearing once. The researchers obtained blood RNA from unsorted whole blood and also extracted germline DNA. The sample comprised peripheral blood. These receptors all come from a middle-aged man with primary liver carcinoma and hepatitis B virus infection.

As for this clonotype: Its ends do not fully match the called genes, so a read error is possible. The rearrangement links TRBV10-3 to TRBJ2-2, with TRBD2 matching 14 bases. Germline CDR1 and CDR2: ENHRY and SYGVKD. This CDR3 has 16 residues. The CDR3 region has the DNA TGTGCCATCGGTGAAGGGACTAGCGGGAGTCCTGGGGAGCTGTTTTTT. Translation: CAIGEGTSGSPGELFF.

Remarks on this clonotype: The junction and the germline gene differ at one end; a read error may be behind it. The chain joins TRBV6-1 to TRBJ2-1; D not certain. There are 12 residues in the CDR3. Germline lookup yields CDR1 MNHNS and CDR2 SASEGT. CDR3 DNA sequence: TGTGCCAGCAAAGTCACGCGCAATGATCAGTTCTTC. Its protein product is CASKVTRNDQFF.

About this clonotype: At one of its ends the junction is not consistent with the germline gene, which may arise from a read error. This chain joins TRBV29-1 and TRBJ2-7; D gene ambiguous. Per germline, CDR1 SQVTM and CDR2 ANQGSEA. This CDR3 comprises 11 residues. The CDR3 DNA reads as TGCAGCGTTGAGAGGAGCTACGACCAGTACTTC. It yields the protein CSVERSYDQYF.

Regarding this clonotype: A much larger clone sits a single nucleotide away, making a read error possible. The chain couples TRBV4-3 to TRBJ1-1; D ambiguous. Germline V gene sequence: CDR1 LGHNA, CDR2 YSLEER. This CDR3 has 15 amino acids. V lost 2 bases and J lost 2, with 12 bases in between. Here the CDR3 reads CASSQREDPNTEAFF. The CDR3 bases are TGCGCCAGCAGCCAAAGGGAAGACCCCAACACTGAAGCTTTCTTT.

The gene calls are TRBV24-1 and TRBJ2-1, with 11 bases identical to TRBD2. Germline values: CDR1 KGHDR, CDR2 SFDVKD. Losses at the gene ends were 5 bases for V and 6 bases for J; bases not matched to a gene: 5. The CDR3 is made up of 15 amino acids. Written as DNA, the CDR3 is TGTGCCACCAGTGCGCCGGGACTAGCGGTCAATGAGCAGTTCTTC. Translating it yields CATSAPGLAVNEQFF.

Remarks on this clonotype: A much bigger clone sits one base away, suggesting this may be a read error. The CDR3 region has the DNA TGCGCCAGCAGCCAAGAAGAATCAGGAGGGGACACTGAAGCTTCCTTT. It codes for CASSQEESGGDTEASF. The chain uses TRBV4-1 and TRBJ1-1; possibly TRBD1 for D (6 bases). This CDR3 contains 16 residues. CDR1 and CDR2 from the germline V gene are MGHRA and YSYEKL.

The chain links TRBV6-1 to TRBJ1-2; no firm D call. Trimming pared 1 base from V and 5 bases from J, leaving 14 bases between. This CDR3 region has 15 residues. Per germline, CDR1 MNHNS and CDR2 SASEGT. CDR3 residues: CASSEGAGGLYGYTF. CDR3 DNA: TGTGCCAGCAGTGAAGGGGCAGGCGGACTGTATGGCTACACCTTC.

To note about this clonotype: At one end the junction does not follow the germline gene, possibly because of a read error. The chain combines TRBV5-5 with TRBJ2-7; no reliable D call. CDR3 length: 14 amino acids. The germline V gene has CDR1 SGHKS and CDR2 YYEKEE (reference sequence). The CDR3 DNA sequence: TGTGCCAGCAGCTTGGCGACTGCCTCCTGCGAGCAGTACTTC. Translation gives CASSLATASCEQYF.

The CDR3 protein is CASTRGGLTPSTDTQYF. The CDR3 coding sequence is TGCGCCAGCACCCGGGGCGGGCTTACACCTAGCACAGATACGCAGTATTTT. The chain has TRBV5-1 and TRBJ2-3; D tentatively fits TRBD1 or TRBD2 (5 bases each). Germline values: CDR1 SGHRS, CDR2 YFSETQ. The germline V and J ends were trimmed by 6 bases and 0 bases, with 20 bases remaining between them. This CDR3 spans 17 amino acids.

Of note for this clonotype: A read error may produce the germline difference seen at one junction end. The chain uses TRBV11-2 and TRBJ2-1; TRBD2 agrees at 8 bases. Germline assignment: CDR1 SGHAT and CDR2 FQNNGV. The CDR3 runs to 17 residues. The CDR3 sequence: CASSLDRGGRFYTEQFF. CDR3 in DNA: TGTGCCAGCAGTTTAGATAGGGGCGGGAGGTTCTACACTGAGCAGTTCTTC.

For this clonotype: A read error may produce the germline difference seen at one junction end. The chain combines TRBV5-6 with TRBJ2-7; tentatively, D is TRBD2 (6 bases). Germline V CDR1 and CDR2: SGHDT, YYEEEE. The CDR3 extends over 14 amino acids. CDR3 DNA: TGTGCCAGCAGCCCCATAGGCGGGGCGGGCGAGAAGTACTTC. This translates into CASSPIGGAGEKYF.

Notes on this clonotype: Given a much more abundant clone one base away, this may be a read error. CDR3 nucleotides: TGTGCCAGCAGTGCCCTAGCGGGAGGCCTCCCCTTCAGTCAGTCCTTC. It specifies CASSALAGGLPFSQSF. This sequence joins TRBV6-6 and TRBJ2-1, with TRBD2 matching over 11 bases. This CDR3 region has 16 residues. Germline CDR1 MNHNY, CDR2 SVGAGI (reference sequence).

Note on this clonotype: This may be a read error, as it is one base from a much larger clone. The chain uses TRBV12-3 or TRBV12-4 and TRBJ1-2; TRBD1 is a possible D gene (5 bases). This CDR3 contains 13 residues. Here the CDR3 DNA reads TGTGCCAGCAGTTTAGGGCGGGACTATGGCTACATCTTC. Translation gives CASSLGRDYGYIF.

J is TRBJ2-7 and V is TRBV6-6; TRBD1 matches 7 bases. The V gene end was trimmed by 5 bases and the J gene end by 3 bases; junction bases not matched to a gene: 10. From germline, CDR1 is MNHNY and CDR2 SVGAGI (reference sequence). CDR3 size: 15 residues. The CDR3 sequence: CASSPRQGPFYEQYF. The CDR3 DNA follows: TGTGCCAGCAGTCCGCGACAGGGACCGTTCTACGAGCAGTACTTC.

A remark on this clonotype: A much bigger clone sits one base away, suggesting this may be a read error. V is TRBV29-1 and J is TRBJ2-5, with 7 bases that match TRBD2. Germline V gene sequence: CDR1 SQVTM, CDR2 ANQGSEA. This CDR3 has 13 residues. Germline trimming cut 4 bases from V and 7 bases from J; bases unmatched to any gene: 9. The CDR3 DNA follows: TGCAGCGTTGGACTAGCTGAAAAAGCGACCCAGTACTTC. This gives the protein CSVGLAEKATQYF.

This clonotype was detected only a few times. The chain recombines TRBV5-6 with TRBJ1-1; D not resolved. Trimming left V 2 bases short and J 6 bases short, with 5 bases between. The length of the CDR3 is 11 residues. Germline assignment: CDR1 SGHDT and CDR2 YYEEEE. CDR3 nucleotides: TGTGCCAGCAGCTTCCTCTCTGAAGCTTTCTTT. It encodes CASSFLSEAFF. Drawing the rest from reference TRBV5-6 and TRBJ1-1, the complete variable domain is DAGVTQSPTHLIKTRGQQVTLRCSPKSGHDTVSWYQQALGQGPQFIFQYYEEEERQRGNFPDRFSGHQFPNYSSELNVNALLLGDSALYLCASSFLSEAFFGQGTRLTVV.

CDR3 amino acids: CASRPGHGASEQYF. Written as DNA, the CDR3 is TGTGCCAGCAGACCGGGACATGGGGCCTCCGAGCAGTACTTC. This sequence joins TRBV12-3 or TRBV12-4 and TRBJ2-7; possibly TRBD1 for D (6 bases). The length of the CDR3 is 14 residues. V was shortened by 6 bases and J by 6 bases, with 18 bases between the two germline ends.

The genes are TRBV28 and TRBJ2-2, with TRBD1 matching over 7 bases. This CDR3 is 13 amino acids long. Looked up from germline, CDR1 is MDHEN and CDR2 is SYDVKM. The V segment lost 7 bases and the J segment 4 bases; nucleotides outside the gene matches: 3. This CDR3 is CASNRGVTGELFF. The CDR3, as DNA: TGTGCCAGCAACAGGGGCGTCACCGGGGAGCTGTTTTTT.

Of note for this clonotype: The germline gene is not matched at one end of the junction; a read error may be the cause. The chain has TRBV6-1 and TRBJ2-1; possible D gene TRBD2, 6 bases. The germline V gene has CDR1 MNHNS and CDR2 SASEGT. The CDR3 spans 15 residues. CDR3 region: CASTAAAGMYTEQFF. The CDR3 region has the DNA TGTGCCAGCACCGCGGCGGCGGGAATGTACACTGAGCAGTTCTTC.

In this sample, this clonotype turned up many times. The CDR3 region has the DNA TGTGCCAGCAGTTCCTGGACTAACTACAATGAGCAGTTCTTC. Protein: CASSSWTNYNEQFF. V gene TRBV6-2 or TRBV6-3 combines with J gene TRBJ2-1, with D tentatively TRBD2 (6 bases). CDR3 length: 14 residues. Trimming took 4 bases from V and 3 from J, leaving 10 bases between them. Per the germline V gene, CDR1 is MNHEY and CDR2 is SVGEGT.